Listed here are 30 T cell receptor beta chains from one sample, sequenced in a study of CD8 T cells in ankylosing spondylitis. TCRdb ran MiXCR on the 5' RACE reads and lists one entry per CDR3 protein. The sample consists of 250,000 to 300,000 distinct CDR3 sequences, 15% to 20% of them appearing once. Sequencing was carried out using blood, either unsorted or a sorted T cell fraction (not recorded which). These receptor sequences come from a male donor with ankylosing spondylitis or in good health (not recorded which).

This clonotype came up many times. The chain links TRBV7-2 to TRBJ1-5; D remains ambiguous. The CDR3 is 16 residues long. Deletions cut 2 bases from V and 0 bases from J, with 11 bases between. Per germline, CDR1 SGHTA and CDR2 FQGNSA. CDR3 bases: TGTGCCAGCAGCTTAAGTTTAGGGAGTAGCAATCAGCCCCAGCATTTT. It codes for CASSLSLGSSNQPQHF.

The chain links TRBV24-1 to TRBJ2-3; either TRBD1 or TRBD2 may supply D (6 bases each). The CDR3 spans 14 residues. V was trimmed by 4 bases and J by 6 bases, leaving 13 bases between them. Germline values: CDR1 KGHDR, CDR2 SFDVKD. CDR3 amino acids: CATSEDGGQDTQYF. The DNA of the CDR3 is TGTGCCACCAGTGAAGATGGGGGGCAGGATACGCAGTATTTT.

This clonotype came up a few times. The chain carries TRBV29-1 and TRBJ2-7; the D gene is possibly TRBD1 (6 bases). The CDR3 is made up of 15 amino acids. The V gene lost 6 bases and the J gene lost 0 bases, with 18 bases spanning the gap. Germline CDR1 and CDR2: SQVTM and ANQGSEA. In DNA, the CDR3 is TGCAGCGTCCCCGGGTCGGGACACAACTCCTACGAGCAGTACTTC. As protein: CSVPGSGHNSYEQYF.

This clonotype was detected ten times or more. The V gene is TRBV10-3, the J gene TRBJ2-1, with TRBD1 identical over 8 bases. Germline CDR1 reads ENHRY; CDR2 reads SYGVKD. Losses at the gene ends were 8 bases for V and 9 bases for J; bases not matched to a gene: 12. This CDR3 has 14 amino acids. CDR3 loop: CAIGAGPGGGEQFF. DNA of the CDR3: TGTGCCATCGGGGCGGGACCAGGGGGCGGTGAGCAGTTCTTC.

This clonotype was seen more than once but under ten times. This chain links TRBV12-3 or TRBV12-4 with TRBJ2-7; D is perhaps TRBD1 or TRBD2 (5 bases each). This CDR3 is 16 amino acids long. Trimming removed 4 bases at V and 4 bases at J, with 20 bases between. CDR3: CASSSLLGLGVYEQYF. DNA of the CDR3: TGTGCCAGCAGTTCCCTGCTAGGACTGGGGGTTTACGAGCAGTACTTC.

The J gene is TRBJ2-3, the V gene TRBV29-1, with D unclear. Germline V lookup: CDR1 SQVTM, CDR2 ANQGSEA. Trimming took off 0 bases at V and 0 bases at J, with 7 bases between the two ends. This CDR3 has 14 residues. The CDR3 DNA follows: TGCAGCGTTGAAGATGGGCAGAGCACAGATACGCAGTATTTT. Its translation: CSVEDGQSTDTQYF.

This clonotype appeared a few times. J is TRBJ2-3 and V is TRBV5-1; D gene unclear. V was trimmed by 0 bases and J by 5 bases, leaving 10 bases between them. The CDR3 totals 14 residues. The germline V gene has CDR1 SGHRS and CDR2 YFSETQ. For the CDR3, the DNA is TGCGCCAGCAGCTTGGCTCTCACCGGAGATACGCAGTATTTT. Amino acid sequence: CASSLALTGDTQYF.

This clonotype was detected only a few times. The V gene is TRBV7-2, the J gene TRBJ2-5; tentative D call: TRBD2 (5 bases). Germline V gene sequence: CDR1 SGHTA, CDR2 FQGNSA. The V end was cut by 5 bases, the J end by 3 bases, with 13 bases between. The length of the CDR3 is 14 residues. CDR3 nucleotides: TGTGCCAGCAGCCATGACATACTAGAAGAGACCCAGTACTTC. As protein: CASSHDILEETQYF.

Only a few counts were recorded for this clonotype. Written as DNA, the CDR3 is TGTGCCACCAGCTTCTACGCGGACAGTCAAGAGACCCAGTACTTC. It codes for CATSFYADSQETQYF. This chain uses TRBV15 with TRBJ2-5; D may be TRBD1 (6 bases). The length of the CDR3 is 15 residues. Germline loops: CDR1 LNHNV, CDR2 YYDKDF (reference sequence). V was shortened by 5 bases and J by 2 bases, with 15 bases between the two germline ends.

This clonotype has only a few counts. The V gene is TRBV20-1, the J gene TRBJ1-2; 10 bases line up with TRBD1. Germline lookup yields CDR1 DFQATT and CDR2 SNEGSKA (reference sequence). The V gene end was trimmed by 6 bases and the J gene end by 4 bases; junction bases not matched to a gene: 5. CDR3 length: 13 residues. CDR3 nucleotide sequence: TGCAGTGCCCCGACAGGGGGCAGCTATGGCTACACCTTC. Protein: CSAPTGGSYGYTF.

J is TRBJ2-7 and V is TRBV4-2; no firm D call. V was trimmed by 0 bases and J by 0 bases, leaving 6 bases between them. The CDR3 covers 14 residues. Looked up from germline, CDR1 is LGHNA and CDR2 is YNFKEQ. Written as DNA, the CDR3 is TGTGCCAGCAGCCAAGAAGGAGACTCCTACGAGCAGTACTTC. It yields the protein CASSQEGDSYEQYF.

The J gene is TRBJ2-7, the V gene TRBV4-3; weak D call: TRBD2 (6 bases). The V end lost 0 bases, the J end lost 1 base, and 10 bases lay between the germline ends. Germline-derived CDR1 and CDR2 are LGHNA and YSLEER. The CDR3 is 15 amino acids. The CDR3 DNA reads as TGCGCCAGCAGCCAAGAGCGGGACTTATCCTACGAGCAGTACTTC. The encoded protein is CASSQERDLSYEQYF.

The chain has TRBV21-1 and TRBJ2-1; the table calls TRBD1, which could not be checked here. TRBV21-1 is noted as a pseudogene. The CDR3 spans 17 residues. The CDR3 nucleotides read TGTGCCAGCAGCAAGGGGCTCGGGGCCAGCTCCTACAATGAGCAGTTCTTC. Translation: CASSKGLGASSYNEQFF.

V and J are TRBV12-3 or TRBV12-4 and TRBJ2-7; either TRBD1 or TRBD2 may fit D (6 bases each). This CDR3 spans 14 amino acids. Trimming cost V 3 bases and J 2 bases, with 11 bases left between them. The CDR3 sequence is CASSLMRDTYEQYF. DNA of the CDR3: TGTGCCAGCAGTTTGATGCGGGACACCTACGAGCAGTACTTC.

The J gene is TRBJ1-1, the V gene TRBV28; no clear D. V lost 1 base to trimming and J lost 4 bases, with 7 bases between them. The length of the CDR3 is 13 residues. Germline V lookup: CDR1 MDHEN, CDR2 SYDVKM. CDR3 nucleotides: TGTGCCAGCAGTTTATATCCCCCCACTGAAGCTTTCTTT. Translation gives CASSLYPPTEAFF. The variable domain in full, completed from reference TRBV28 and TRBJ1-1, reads DVKVTQSSRYLVKRTGEKVFLECVQDMDHENMFWYRQDPGLGLRLIYFSYDVKMKEKGDIPEGYSVSREKKERFSLILESASTNQTSMYLCASSLYPPTEAFFGQGTRLTVV.

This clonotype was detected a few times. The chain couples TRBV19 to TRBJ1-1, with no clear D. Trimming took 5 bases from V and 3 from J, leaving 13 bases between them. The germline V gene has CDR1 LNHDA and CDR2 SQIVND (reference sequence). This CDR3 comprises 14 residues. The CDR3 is CASSSSAGHTEAFF. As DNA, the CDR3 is TGTGCCAGTAGTTCGTCGGCAGGTCACACTGAAGCTTTCTTT.

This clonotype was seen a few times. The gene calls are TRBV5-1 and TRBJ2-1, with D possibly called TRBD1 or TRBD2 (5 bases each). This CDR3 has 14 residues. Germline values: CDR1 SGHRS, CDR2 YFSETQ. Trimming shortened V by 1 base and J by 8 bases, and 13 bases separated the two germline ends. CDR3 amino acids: CASSLFGGEYEQFF. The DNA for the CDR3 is TGCGCCAGCAGCTTGTTTGGGGGAGAGTATGAGCAGTTCTTC.

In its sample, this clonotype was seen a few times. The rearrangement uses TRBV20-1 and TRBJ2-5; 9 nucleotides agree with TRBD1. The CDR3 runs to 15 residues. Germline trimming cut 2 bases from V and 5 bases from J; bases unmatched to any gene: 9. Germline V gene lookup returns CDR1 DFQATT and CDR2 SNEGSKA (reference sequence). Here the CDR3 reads CSARQPRDRVETQYF. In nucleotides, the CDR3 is TGCAGTGCTAGACAGCCCCGGGACAGGGTGGAGACCCAGTACTTC.

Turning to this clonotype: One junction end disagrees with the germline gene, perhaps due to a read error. This CDR3 is CASCQDEVAGGLTDTQYF. The CDR3 DNA sequence: TGTGCCAGCTGCCAAGATGAAGTAGCGGGGGGCCTCACAGATACGCAGTATTTT. The V gene is TRBV3-1, the J gene TRBJ2-3, with 10 bases aligning to TRBD2. CDR1 is LGHDT, CDR2 YNNKEL, per germline (reference sequence). This CDR3 is built from 18 residues.

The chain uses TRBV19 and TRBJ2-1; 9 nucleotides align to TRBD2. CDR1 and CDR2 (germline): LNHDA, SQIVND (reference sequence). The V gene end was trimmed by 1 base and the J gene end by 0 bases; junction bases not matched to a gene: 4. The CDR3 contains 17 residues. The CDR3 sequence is CASSIGRLADSYNEQFF. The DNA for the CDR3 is TGTGCCAGTAGTATAGGTCGACTAGCGGACTCCTACAATGAGCAGTTCTTC.

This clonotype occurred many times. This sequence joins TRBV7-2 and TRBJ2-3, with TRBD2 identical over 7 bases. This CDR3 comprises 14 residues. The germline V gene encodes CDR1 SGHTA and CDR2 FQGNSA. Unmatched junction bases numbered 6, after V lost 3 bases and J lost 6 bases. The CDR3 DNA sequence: TGTGCCAGCAGCTTCCTTTGGGGGGGTGATACGCAGTATTTT. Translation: CASSFLWGGDTQYF.

The CDR3 DNA is TGCGCCAGCAGCCAAGTCGAAGGCACTGAAGCTTTCTTT. Amino acid sequence: CASSQVEGTEAFF. The gene calls are TRBV4-1 and TRBJ1-1, with D unresolved. The germline gives CDR1 MGHRA, CDR2 YSYEKL. This CDR3 spans 13 amino acids. The ends were cut back, 1 base at V and 4 bases at J, with 7 bases in the middle.

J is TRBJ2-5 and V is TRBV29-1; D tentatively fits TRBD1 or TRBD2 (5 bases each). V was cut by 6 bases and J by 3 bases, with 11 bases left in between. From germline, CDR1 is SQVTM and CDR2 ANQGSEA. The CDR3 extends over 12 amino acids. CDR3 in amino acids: CSVRLGEETQYF. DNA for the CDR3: TGCAGCGTCCGATTGGGGGAAGAGACCCAGTACTTC.

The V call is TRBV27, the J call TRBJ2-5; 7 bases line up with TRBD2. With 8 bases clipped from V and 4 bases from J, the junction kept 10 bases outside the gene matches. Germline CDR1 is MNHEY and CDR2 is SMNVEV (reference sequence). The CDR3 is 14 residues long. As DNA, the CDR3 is TGTGCCAGCGGAAGCGGGACCCTGGGAGAGACCCAGTACTTC. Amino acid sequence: CASGSGTLGETQYF.

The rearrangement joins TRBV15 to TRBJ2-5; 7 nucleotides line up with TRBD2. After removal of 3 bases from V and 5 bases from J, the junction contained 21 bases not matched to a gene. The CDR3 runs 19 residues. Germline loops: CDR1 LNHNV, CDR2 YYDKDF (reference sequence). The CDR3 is CATSSVAGVGIWFSETQYF. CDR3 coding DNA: TGTGCCACCAGCAGTGTGGCGGGAGTAGGAATTTGGTTCTCGGAGACCCAGTACTTC.

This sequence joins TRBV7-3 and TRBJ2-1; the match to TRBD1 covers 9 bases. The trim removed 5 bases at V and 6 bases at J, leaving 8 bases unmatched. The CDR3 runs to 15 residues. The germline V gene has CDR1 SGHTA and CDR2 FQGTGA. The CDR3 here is CASSQTGGAGNEQFF. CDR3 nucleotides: TGTGCCAGCAGCCAAACAGGGGGCGCGGGCAATGAGCAGTTCTTC.

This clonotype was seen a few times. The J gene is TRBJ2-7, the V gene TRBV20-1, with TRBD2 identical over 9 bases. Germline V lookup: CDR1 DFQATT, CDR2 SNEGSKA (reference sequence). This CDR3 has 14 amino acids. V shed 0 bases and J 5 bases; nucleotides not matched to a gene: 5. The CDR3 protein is CSAREAGGIHEQYF. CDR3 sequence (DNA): TGCAGTGCTAGAGAAGCGGGAGGCATCCACGAGCAGTACTTC.

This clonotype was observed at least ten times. The CDR3, as DNA: TGTGCCAGCACCGGACAGACTTCCTACGAGCAGTACTTC. The encoded protein is CASTGQTSYEQYF. The chain links TRBV12-3 or TRBV12-4 to TRBJ2-7; possibly TRBD1 for D (6 bases). The CDR3 runs 13 residues. V was clipped by 7 bases and J by 1 base, with 11 bases between them.

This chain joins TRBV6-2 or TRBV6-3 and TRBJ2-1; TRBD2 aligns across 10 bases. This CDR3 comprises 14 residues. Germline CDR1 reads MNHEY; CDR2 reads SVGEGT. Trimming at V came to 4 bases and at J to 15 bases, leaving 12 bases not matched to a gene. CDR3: CASSSPSGGVVWFF. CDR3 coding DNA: TGTGCCAGCAGTTCACCTAGCGGGGGTGTCGTCTGGTTCTTC.

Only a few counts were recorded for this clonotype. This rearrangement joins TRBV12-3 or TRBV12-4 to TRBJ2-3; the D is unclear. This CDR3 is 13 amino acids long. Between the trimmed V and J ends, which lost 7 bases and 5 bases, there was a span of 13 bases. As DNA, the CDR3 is TGTGCCAGCACCCCGAGCCCCGGAGATACGCAGTATTTT. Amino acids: CASTPSPGDTQYF.